The 4 T cell receptor beta chains presented below share a single source sample, sequenced in a study of CXCR3-negative and CXCR3-positive naive CD8 T cells. Libraries of TRB cDNA were made by 5' RACE and carried UMIs. TCRdb reprocessed the 5' RACE reads, with one entry per CDR3 protein and no DNA. The sample's table shows approximately 58,000 distinct CDR3 sequences. The specimen sequenced was naive CXCR3- CD8+ T cells from blood. Regarding subset: CD45RO-CCR7+CD27+CD95- naive CD8+ T cells lacking CXCR3 (TNR3-). The receptors originated from a human donor in good health. Some clones in this sample may be carry-over from other donors' samples.

The CDR3 spells CASSPGRLTDTQYF. This sequence joins TRBV28 and TRBJ2-3; TCRdb outputs TRBD1, but without DNA this stays unchecked. The germline V gene has CDR1 MDHEN and CDR2 SYDVKM. The CDR3 extends over 14 amino acids. Variable domain in full (rest from reference TRBV28 and TRBJ2-3): DVKVTQSSRYLVKRTGEKVFLECVQDMDHENMFWYRQDPGLGLRLIYFSYDVKMKEKGDIPEGYSVSREKKERFSLILESASTNQTSMYLCASSPGRLTDTQYFGPGTRLTVL.

The V and J genes are TRBV7-3 and TRBJ2-5; the TRBD1 assignment by TCRdb is unverifiable without DNA. The CDR3 is 18 residues long. CDR1 is SGHTA, CDR2 FQGTGA, per germline. This CDR3 reads CASSFLGQRTPREETQYF. The full variable domain, in which reference TRBV7-3 and TRBJ2-5 provide the parts outside the CDR3, is GAGVSQTPSNKVTEKGKYVELRCDPISGHTALYWYRQSLGQGPEFLIYFQGTGAADDSGLPNDRFFAVRPEGSVSTLKIQRTERGDSAVYLCASSFLGQRTPREETQYFGPGTRLLVL.

The chain has TRBV11-3 and TRBJ2-3; there is no DNA to check the TCRdb D call of TRBD1. The germline CDR1 and CDR2 sequences are SGHNT and YENEEA. The CDR3 is made up of 22 amino acids. CDR3 region: CASSPRRGTGGHSGGLTDTQYF.

The chain links TRBV6-2 or TRBV6-3 to TRBJ2-7; the D gene TCRdb calls, TRBD1, cannot be checked with no DNA. Germline lookup yields CDR1 MNHEY and CDR2 SVGEGT. The CDR3 totals 11 residues. CDR3 sequence: CASGPGREQYF.